The 20 T cell receptor beta chains below were found in one sample sequenced in a study of cytomegalovirus exposure and HLA in healthy donors. Amplification used 60 Vbeta primers and 13 Jbeta primers. The repertoire was sequenced with immunoSEQ multiplex PCR; TCRdb's copy has only in-frame clones and lacks some. The sample shows around 150,000 clones, approximately 75% of them seen only once. Sequencing used PBMCs. Receptor source: a middle-aged man in good health and CMV-seropositive.

The J gene is TRBJ1-2, the V gene TRBV19; TRBD1 might be the D (5 bases). V was trimmed by 2 bases and J by 5 bases, leaving 9 bases between them. The CDR3 is 13 residues long. CDR1 is LNHDA, CDR2 SQIVND, per germline (reference sequence). CDR3 in amino acids: CASSIPRVYGYTF. As DNA, the CDR3 is TGTGCCAGTAGTATACCCAGGGTTTATGGCTACACCTTC.

This chain uses TRBV5-6 with TRBJ2-3, with D possibly TRBD2 on 7 matching bases. The CDR3 runs 16 residues. Germline V gene data show CDR1 as SGHDT and CDR2 as YYEEEE. V was cut by 1 base and J by 10 bases, with 22 bases left in between. Here the CDR3 reads CASSLSGRGPRPSQYF. CDR3 DNA sequence: TGTGCCAGCAGCTTGTCCGGGCGGGGGCCGCGCCCCTCGCAGTATTTT.

This clone was counted a few times. The chain is built from TRBV5-6 and TRBJ2-3, with D perhaps TRBD1 (6 bases). The CDR3 spans 19 residues. Germline V lookup: CDR1 SGHDT, CDR2 YYEEEE. The V gene lost 4 bases and the J gene lost 2 bases, with 26 bases spanning the gap. The CDR3 sequence is CASSHRDWWGTQSTDTQYF. DNA of the CDR3: TGTGCCAGCAGCCACAGGGATTGGTGGGGGACCCAATCCACAGATACGCAGTATTTT.

This rearrangement joins TRBV28 to TRBJ2-1; TRBD2 aligns across 13 bases. The V gene end was trimmed by 4 bases and the J gene end by 9 bases; junction bases not matched to a gene: 12. Germline loops: CDR1 MDHEN, CDR2 SYDVKM. The CDR3 is 17 amino acids. The CDR3 DNA is TGTGCCAGCAGTTCCTATGGGACTAGCGGGATCTTCGGTGAGCAGTTCTTC. It is translated as CASSSYGTSGIFGEQFF.

This sequence joins TRBV4-2 and TRBJ2-1; TRBD2 matches at 10 bases. The trim removed 0 bases at V and 6 bases at J, leaving 2 bases unmatched. CDR1 and CDR2 (germline): LGHNA, YNFKEQ. The CDR3 loop spans 15 amino acids. The CDR3 region is CASSQEAGGPNEQFF. The CDR3 DNA sequence: TGTGCCAGCAGCCAAGAAGCGGGGGGGCCCAATGAGCAGTTCTTC.

The V call is TRBV9, the J call TRBJ1-2; 10 bases line up with TRBD1. This CDR3 is 14 amino acids long. CDR1 and CDR2 from the germline V gene are SGDLS and YYNGEE. The V segment lost 5 bases and the J segment 7 bases; nucleotides outside the gene matches: 8. The DNA of the CDR3 is TGTGCCAGCAGACCCCCGGGACAGGGGTTTGGCTACACCTTC. The encoded protein is CASRPPGQGFGYTF.

This clone was observed once. The CDR3 sequence: CASSLGQPTDTQYF. DNA for the CDR3: TGTGCCAGCAGCTTAGGACAACCCACAGATACGCAGTATTTT. This chain links TRBV11-3 with TRBJ2-3; no firm D call. V dropped 1 base and J dropped 2 bases, with 7 bases sitting between them. The CDR3 runs to 14 residues. Looked up from germline, CDR1 is SGHNT and CDR2 is YENEEA.

The chain uses TRBV19 and TRBJ2-2, with TRBD1 identical over 8 bases. The CDR3 covers 15 residues. Germline V gives CDR1 LNHDA, CDR2 SQIVND (reference sequence). V lost 10 bases and J lost 0; bases outside the gene matches: 7. In DNA, the CDR3 is TGTGCCACTAGAAGGACAGGGACGAACACCGGGGAGCTGTTTTTT. Its protein product is CATRRTGTNTGELFF. Looking up the rest from reference TRBV19 and TRBJ2-2 gives the full variable domain: DGGITQSPKYLFRKEGQNVTLSCEQNLNHDAMYWYRQDPGQGLRLIYYSQIVNDFQKGDIAEGYSVSREKKESFPLTVTSAQKNPTAFYLCATRRTGTNTGELFFGEGSRLTVL.

The J gene is TRBJ2-7, the V gene TRBV4-2, with a possible D match to TRBD1 (6 bases). The CDR3 has 15 amino acids. Germline V lookup: CDR1 LGHNA, CDR2 YNFKEQ. V was shortened by 5 bases and J by 1 base, with 15 bases between the two germline ends. The CDR3 sequence: CASSSVGADSYEQYF. The CDR3 DNA reads as TGTGCCAGCAGCTCGGTGGGGGCAGATTCCTACGAGCAGTACTTC.

The rearrangement uses TRBV6-1 and TRBJ2-3, with a tentative D call TRBD2 (5 bases). The CDR3 length is 17 residues. Germline V CDR1 and CDR2: MNHNS, SASEGT. Deletions cut 2 bases from V and 2 bases from J, with 17 bases between. The CDR3 here is CASSETRGSQLTDTQYF. CDR3 sequence (DNA): TGTGCCAGCAGTGAAACCCGGGGTAGCCAACTCACAGATACGCAGTATTTT.

V gene TRBV11-3 combines with J gene TRBJ1-1; 7 bases line up with TRBD1. J gave up 1 base and V 1 base, and 3 bases lay outside the gene matches. The CDR3 is made up of 15 amino acids. Per germline, CDR1 SGHNT and CDR2 YENEEA. CDR3 in amino acids: CASSLAGTANTEAFF. For the CDR3, the DNA is TGTGCCAGCAGCTTAGCCGGGACAGCGAACACTGAAGCTTTCTTT.

V gene TRBV5-1 combines with J gene TRBJ1-4; TRBD1 matches at 8 bases. The CDR3 sequence is 15 residues long. After removal of 4 bases from V and 7 bases from J, the junction contained 9 bases not matched to a gene. Germline loops: CDR1 SGHRS, CDR2 YFSETQ. CDR3 sequence (DNA): TGCGCCAGCAGCACCACAGGGGGAGCCGGTGAAAAACTGTTTTTT. It translates to CASSTTGGAGEKLFF.

The V and J genes are TRBV14 and TRBJ1-2; 10 bases map to TRBD1. J gave up 4 bases and V 6 bases, and 5 bases lay outside the gene matches. Germline values: CDR1 SGHDN, CDR2 FVKESK. This CDR3 region has 14 residues. The CDR3 spells CASSRWTGGYGYTF. The CDR3 DNA reads as TGTGCCAGCAGTCGTTGGACAGGGGGCTATGGCTACACCTTC. The whole variable domain, filled in from reference TRBV14 and TRBJ1-2, reads EAGVTQFPSHSVIEKGQTVTLRCDPISGHDNLYWYRRVMGKEIKFLLHFVKESKQDESGMPNNRFLAERTGGTYSTLKVQPAELEDSGVYFCASSRWTGGYGYTFGSGTRLTVV.

Only one count was recorded for this clone. The chain couples TRBV27 to TRBJ2-5; 7 positions match TRBD1. From germline, CDR1 is MNHEY and CDR2 SMNVEV (reference sequence). J gave up 5 bases and V 6 bases, and 12 bases lay outside the gene matches. This CDR3 spans 15 amino acids. The CDR3: CASRPGTATYETQYF. CDR3 in DNA: TGTGCCAGCAGGCCCGGGACAGCCACTTATGAGACCCAGTACTTC.

The chain combines TRBV6-5 with TRBJ1-5, with TRBD1 matching over 8 bases. Germline values: CDR1 MNHEY, CDR2 SVGAGI. This CDR3 spans 15 amino acids. Trimming removed 5 bases from V and 2 bases from J; junction bases left unmatched: 5. CDR3 coding DNA: TGTGCCAGCAGTCCCAGGGGGCGCGGCAATCAGCCCCAGCATTTT. Its protein product is CASSPRGRGNQPQHF.

The J gene is TRBJ2-5, the V gene TRBV29-1; D may be TRBD2 (6 bases). Judging by the DNA end, TRBJ2-7 fits better; the J call may be wrong. The CDR3 is 13 amino acids. Germline assignment: CDR1 SQVTM and CDR2 ANQGSEA. The CDR3 DNA reads TGCAGCGTCGGGACTCCAGCTGCCTACGAGCAGTACTTC. It codes for CSVGTPAAYEQYF.

The V gene is TRBV7-2, the J gene TRBJ2-3, with D unresolved. Germline values: CDR1 SGHTA, CDR2 FQGNSA. V was clipped by 4 bases and J by 1 base, with 6 bases between them. The length of the CDR3 is 13 residues. CDR3 loop: CASSSQGTDTQYF. DNA for the CDR3: TGTGCCAGCAGCTCTCAGGGCACAGATACGCAGTATTTT.

V usage is TRBV5-1 and J usage is TRBJ2-1; 8 bases match TRBD2. This CDR3 is 15 amino acids long. Germline V lookup: CDR1 SGHRS, CDR2 YFSETQ. V lost 4 bases, J lost 1 base, and 4 bases stayed unmatched. CDR3 region: CASSTSGRSYNEQFF. CDR3 nucleotides: TGCGCCAGCAGCACCAGCGGGAGATCCTACAATGAGCAGTTCTTC.

The gene calls are TRBV4-1 and TRBJ1-1; D uncertain. The CDR3 is 13 amino acids. Trimming pared 4 bases from V and 5 bases from J, leaving 11 bases between. The germline CDR1 and CDR2 sequences are MGHRA and YSYEKL. CDR3 coding DNA: TGCGCCAGCAGCCCGGGTCATGGGACTGAAGCTTTCTTT. This gives the protein CASSPGHGTEAFF.

The gene calls are TRBV7-2 and TRBJ2-7; D remains ambiguous. Per the germline V gene, CDR1 is SGHTA and CDR2 is FQGNSA. The CDR3 runs to 14 residues. Trimming removed 5 bases from V and 1 base from J, with 12 bases in between. Written as DNA, the CDR3 is TGTGCCAGCAGCCCTCGTCTCTTTTCCTACGAGCAGTACTTC. Translated: CASSPRLFSYEQYF.